These 8 T cell receptor beta chains were sequenced from one sample in a study of blood T cell repertoires in COVID-19. The data were produced by immunoSEQ multiplex PCR, yet TCRdb's version contains in-frame clones alone and is incomplete. The sample includes 180,000 or so clones, around 87% of them seen just once. The sample consisted of peripheral blood. The source of these receptors is a young man with acute or convalescent COVID-19.

The chain employs TRBV4-1 and TRBJ2-1, with 16 bases identical to TRBD2. The germline V gene encodes CDR1 MGHRA and CDR2 YSYEKL. The CDR3 has 18 residues. V lost 3 bases and J lost 2; bases outside the gene matches: 4. The CDR3 spells CASSQQGTSGGAYNEQFF. The CDR3 nucleotides are TGCGCCAGCAGCCAGCAAGGGACTAGCGGGGGGGCCTACAATGAGCAGTTCTTC.

This clone was counted between two and nine times. The chain has TRBV7-9 and TRBJ2-7; 12 nucleotides match TRBD2. Germline V gives CDR1 SEHNR, CDR2 FQNEAQ (reference sequence). Trimming cost V 2 bases and J 3 bases; bases outside gene matches: 11. The CDR3 contains 18 residues. CDR3 sequence: CASSLIRTSGDTNYEQYF. CDR3 DNA: TGTGCCAGCAGCTTAATCAGGACTAGCGGGGACACAAACTACGAGCAGTACTTC.

The rearrangement uses TRBV7-3 and TRBJ2-7, with 8 bases lining up with TRBD1. The CDR3 is 14 residues long. The germline V gene has CDR1 SGHTA and CDR2 FQGTGA. Unmatched junction bases numbered 4, after V lost 3 bases and J lost 3 bases. CDR3 nucleotide sequence: TGTGCCAGCAGCTTGCAACAGGGGGGCTACGAGCAGTACTTC. Translation: CASSLQQGGYEQYF.

This clone was observed once. The J gene is TRBJ1-1, the V gene TRBV4-1; no reliable D call. The V end lost 4 bases, the J end lost 0 bases, and 9 bases lay between the germline ends. CDR3 length equals 14 residues. Germline-derived CDR1 and CDR2 are MGHRA and YSYEKL. Here the CDR3 DNA reads TGCGCCAGCAGCCTTGGTCAGATGAACACTGAAGCTTTCTTT. The encoded protein is CASSLGQMNTEAFF.

V is TRBV7-2 and J is TRBJ1-4, with D maybe TRBD1 (6 bases). Looked up from germline, CDR1 is SGHTA and CDR2 is FQGNSA. This CDR3 spans 15 amino acids. Trimming removed 5 bases at V and 8 bases at J, with 18 bases between. CDR3 region: CASSGGPWGREKLFF. The DNA for the CDR3 is TGTGCCAGCAGCGGGGGTCCATGGGGGCGGGAAAAACTGTTTTTT.

The gene calls are TRBV7-9 and TRBJ1-2, with D perhaps matching TRBD1 (5 bases). The CDR3 has 14 residues. Trimming removed 5 bases at V and 6 bases at J, with 16 bases between. Germline CDR1 is SEHNR and CDR2 is FQNEAQ (reference sequence). CDR3 in DNA: TGTGCCAGCAGCCACGGGGGGTTGGGACATGGCTACACCTTC. This sequence encodes CASSHGGLGHGYTF.

The chain combines TRBV6-5 with TRBJ2-1; TRBD1 matches 8 bases. The V and J ends lost 6 bases and 9 bases, in that order; junction bases with no gene match: 4. The CDR3 runs to 12 residues. Germline V gives CDR1 MNHEY, CDR2 SVGAGI. CDR3 in amino acids: CASRKTGVEQFF. CDR3 DNA: TGTGCCAGCAGGAAGACAGGGGTTGAGCAGTTCTTC.

The J gene is TRBJ2-1, the V gene TRBV19, with 7 bases lining up with TRBD1. The J segment lost 6 bases and the V segment lost 5 bases, leaving 10 bases of the junction unmatched. The V gene's germline CDR1 is LNHDA and CDR2 SQIVND (reference sequence). The CDR3 has 15 amino acids. This CDR3 is CASSDGRGMGNEQFF. As DNA, the CDR3 is TGTGCCAGTAGTGATGGCAGGGGGATGGGCAATGAGCAGTTCTTC.